One sample yielded the 23 T cell receptor beta chains listed below, sequenced in a study of blood T cell repertoires in COVID-19 (dated by TCRdb to between 2020 and 2021). Library preparation used the immunoSEQ multiplex PCR assay. As stored in TCRdb, this immuneACCESS dataset retains in-frame rearrangements with V and J assigned. A fraction of the clones does not appear; measured against another copy, unresolved V genes explain less than half of the discrepancy, and the remainder lacks a known reason. This sample gives approximately 130,000 clones in total; roughly 79% of them show up just once. Of the sample, about 10% falls within the top ten clones. Sequenced: peripheral blood. Source of these receptors: a human donor in a cohort sampled during active COVID-19.

This rearrangement joins TRBV28 to TRBJ1-2; 9 bases line up with TRBD1. This CDR3 region has 12 residues. V was clipped by 7 bases and J by 11 bases; unmatched bases: 8. CDR1 MDHEN and CDR2 SYDVKM come from the germline V gene. This CDR3 reads CASTTGGVSYTF. Written as DNA, the CDR3 is TGTGCCAGCACCACAGGGGGCGTGAGTTACACCTTC.

The chain has TRBV4-2 and TRBJ1-2; tentatively, D is TRBD1 (6 bases). The CDR3 runs 18 residues. The V end lost 0 bases, the J end lost 8 bases, and 25 bases lay between the germline ends. Germline V gene sequence: CDR1 LGHNA, CDR2 YNFKEQ. CDR3: CASSQDLRSSQGIGGYTF. The CDR3 DNA sequence: TGTGCCAGCAGCCAAGATTTGAGGAGTTCACAGGGCATTGGAGGCTACACCTTC.

The chain joins TRBV7-9 to TRBJ1-1, with 10 positions matching TRBD1. Germline loops: CDR1 SEHNR, CDR2 FQNEAQ (reference sequence). The CDR3 length is 18 residues. Trimming cost V 3 bases and J 0 bases; bases outside gene matches: 10. The CDR3 DNA reads as TGTGCCAGCAGCTTCCTCCCCGGACAGGGGGTAATGAACACTGAAGCTTTCTTT. Amino acid sequence: CASSFLPGQGVMNTEAFF.

This clone was seen only a few times. The V gene is TRBV6-2 or TRBV6-3, the J gene TRBJ2-2; D may be TRBD1 (5 bases). CDR3 length equals 13 residues. Germline CDR1 and CDR2: MNHEY and SVGEGT. The ends were cut back, 6 bases at V and 4 bases at J, with 9 bases in the middle. The CDR3 sequence is CASSNQGTGELFF. The CDR3 DNA is TGTGCCAGCAGCAATCAGGGCACCGGGGAGCTGTTTTTT.

The chain combines TRBV3-1 (or the pseudogene TRBV3-2) with TRBJ1-2; D may be TRBD1 (6 bases). This CDR3 comprises 14 residues. The germline V gene has CDR1 LGHDT and CDR2 YNNKEL (reference sequence). With 4 bases removed from V and 7 bases from J, the gap between germline ends came to 16 bases. The CDR3 region is CASSRGQRAGGYTF. The CDR3 DNA is TGTGCCAGCAGCCGCGGACAGAGGGCGGGTGGCTACACCTTC.

The rearrangement joins TRBV5-6 to TRBJ1-6, with TRBD1 as a possible D gene (5 bases). This CDR3 is built from 16 residues. The germline gives CDR1 SGHDT, CDR2 YYEEEE. The ends were cut back, 0 bases at V and 5 bases at J, with 12 bases in the middle. The CDR3 DNA follows: TGTGCCAGCAGCTTGGGGGGCCCGGGGGATAATTCACCCCTCCACTTT. This sequence encodes CASSLGGPGDNSPLHF.

The V gene is TRBV7-2, the J gene TRBJ1-5; D remains unclear. Germline CDR1 is SGHTA and CDR2 is FQGNSA. The V end lost 1 base, the J end lost 4 bases, and 11 bases lay between the germline ends. The CDR3 is 15 residues long. In DNA, the CDR3 is TGTGCCAGCAGCTTAGACAGCCGCTTGAATCAGCCCCAGCATTTT. Protein: CASSLDSRLNQPQHF. The variable domain in full, completed from reference TRBV7-2 and TRBJ1-5, reads GAGVSQSPSNKVTEKGKDVELRCDPISGHTALYWYRQSLGQGLEFLIYFQGNSAPDKSGLPSDRFSAERTGGSVSTLTIQRTQQEDSAVYLCASSLDSRLNQPQHFGDGTRLSIL.

V usage is TRBV9 and J usage is TRBJ2-3; 7 bases align to TRBD2. J was trimmed by 2 bases and V by 3 bases; bases with no gene match: 6. Germline V gene sequence: CDR1 SGDLS, CDR2 YYNGEE. The CDR3 consists of 15 residues. The CDR3 region is CASSAGGSYTDTQYF. The CDR3, as DNA: TGTGCCAGCAGCGCCGGGGGGTCCTACACAGATACGCAGTATTTT.

The rearrangement links TRBV10-3 to TRBJ2-7; 9 positions agree with TRBD1. CDR1 and CDR2 from the germline V gene are ENHRY and SYGVKD. The CDR3 contains 16 residues. After removal of 1 base from V and 6 bases from J, the junction contained 10 bases not matched to a gene. The chain's CDR3 is CAISELNPGQGPEQYF. Written as DNA, the CDR3 is TGTGCCATCAGTGAGTTGAACCCGGGACAGGGACCCGAGCAGTACTTC.

This chain joins TRBV5-4 and TRBJ2-7, with TRBD1 matching over 9 bases. This CDR3 has 15 residues. The V gene's germline CDR1 is SGHNT and CDR2 YYREEE (reference sequence). V shed 5 bases, J shed 6 bases, and the junction held 12 bases outside the gene matches. CDR3 DNA: TGTGCCAGCAGACTGGGCCGGGGACAGGGTGCCGAGCAGTACTTC. It encodes CASRLGRGQGAEQYF. Full variable domain (remainder filled in from reference TRBV5-4 and TRBJ2-7): ETGVTQSPTHLIKTRGQQVTLRCSSQSGHNTVSWYQQALGQGPQFIFQYYREEENGRGNFPPRFSGLQFPNYSSELNVNALELDDSALYLCASRLGRGQGAEQYFGPGTRLTVT.

The chain recombines TRBV19 with TRBJ1-6; D is possibly TRBD1 (5 bases). Trimming left V 3 bases short and J 10 bases short, with 13 bases between. The CDR3 is made up of 14 amino acids. CDR1 LNHDA and CDR2 SQIVND come from the germline V gene (reference sequence). The CDR3 protein is CASSIGGGFSPLHF. The CDR3 DNA sequence: TGTGCCAGTAGTATTGGGGGGGGGTTCTCACCCCTCCACTTT.

CDR3 DNA: TGTGCCACTAAACTTAAGGCAGGGGGATCCTATGGCTACACCTTC. Translated, it gives CATKLKAGGSYGYTF. The V call is TRBV19, the J call TRBJ1-2, with TRBD1 matching over 7 bases. Germline-derived CDR1 and CDR2 are LNHDA and SQIVND (reference sequence). The CDR3 is made up of 15 amino acids. With 10 bases clipped from V and 4 bases from J, the junction kept 15 bases outside the gene matches.

The V call is TRBV27, the J call TRBJ2-1, with D possibly matching TRBD1 (6 bases). Trimming took off 7 bases at V and 3 bases at J, with 13 bases between the two ends. Germline V gene sequence: CDR1 MNHEY, CDR2 SMNVEV (reference sequence). The CDR3 has 14 residues. The CDR3 DNA is TGTGCCAGCAAAACACTGACAGGCTACAATGAGCAGTTCTTC. Translation gives CASKTLTGYNEQFF.

The V call is TRBV19, the J call TRBJ1-5; 9 positions agree with TRBD1. The ends lost 1 base at V and 7 bases at J; junction bases unmatched: 2. The CDR3 covers 14 residues. Germline V gene data show CDR1 as LNHDA and CDR2 as SQIVND (reference sequence). The chain's CDR3 is CASSIGQGDQPQHF. As DNA, the CDR3 is TGTGCCAGTAGTATAGGACAGGGGGACCAGCCCCAGCATTTT. The whole variable domain, filled in from reference TRBV19 and TRBJ1-5, reads DGGITQSPKYLFRKEGQNVTLSCEQNLNHDAMYWYRQDPGQGLRLIYYSQIVNDFQKGDIAEGYSVSREKKESFPLTVTSAQKNPTAFYLCASSIGQGDQPQHFGDGTRLSIL.

This clone was observed a handful of times. The CDR3 DNA follows: TGTGCCAGTAGCGAAGGGACAGGACCCCGTGAAGCTTTCTTT. Its translation is CASSEGTGPREAFF. The chain employs TRBV19 and TRBJ1-1; 8 bases are a match to TRBD1. The CDR3 has 14 amino acids. In germline, CDR1 is LNHDA, CDR2 SQIVND (reference sequence). V shed 6 bases, J shed 7 bases, and the junction held 10 bases outside the gene matches.

The chain's CDR3 is CASSETGGSGANVLTF. CDR3 DNA: TGTGCCAGCAGTGAAACAGGGGGCTCTGGGGCCAACGTCCTGACTTTC. The chain has TRBV6-4 and TRBJ2-6, with 8 nucleotides matching TRBD1. This CDR3 contains 16 residues. V lost 3 bases, J lost 0 bases, and 1 base stayed unmatched. Per germline, CDR1 MRHNA and CDR2 SNTAGT.

This rearrangement joins TRBV18 to TRBJ2-3, with a possible D match to TRBD2 (5 bases). With 2 bases removed from V and 0 bases from J, the gap between germline ends came to 9 bases. CDR3 length: 15 amino acids. Germline CDR1 is KGHSH and CDR2 is LQKENI. The CDR3 bases are TGTGCCAGCTCACCAGGAGGAACCAGCACAGATACGCAGTATTTT. Its protein product is CASSPGGTSTDTQYF.

The chain is built from TRBV7-6 and TRBJ2-3; 8 nucleotides agree with TRBD1. Germline-derived CDR1 and CDR2 are SGHVS and FNYEAQ. The CDR3 has 16 residues. The J segment lost 0 bases and the V segment lost 5 bases, leaving 7 bases of the junction unmatched. The chain's CDR3 is CASSPRQGLSTDTQYF. The CDR3 nucleotides are TGTGCCAGCAGCCCAAGACAGGGGCTAAGCACAGATACGCAGTATTTT.

The genes are TRBV27 and TRBJ1-4; unclear D gene. From germline, CDR1 is MNHEY and CDR2 SMNVEV (reference sequence). Between the trimmed V and J ends, which lost 3 bases and 4 bases, there was a span of 6 bases. CDR3 size: 13 residues. CDR3: CASSFRVNEKLFF. The DNA for the CDR3 is TGTGCCAGCAGTTTCCGAGTTAATGAAAAACTGTTTTTT.

This clone appeared many times. The J gene is TRBJ2-1, the V gene TRBV4-2; D might be TRBD2 (5 bases). With 1 base removed from V and 5 bases from J, the gap between germline ends came to 18 bases. There are 17 residues in the CDR3. The V gene's germline CDR1 is LGHNA and CDR2 YNFKEQ. The CDR3 spells CASSQAPPAGINNEQFF. DNA of the CDR3: TGTGCCAGCAGCCAAGCCCCCCCGGCGGGCATCAACAATGAGCAGTTCTTC.

This clone was counted only a few times. V gene TRBV12-3 or TRBV12-4 combines with J gene TRBJ2-7; D possibly corresponds to TRBD1 (5 bases). Trimming took 6 bases from V and 3 from J, leaving 12 bases between them. CDR3 size: 13 residues. The CDR3 loop is CASSQDIIYEQYF. CDR3 coding DNA: TGTGCCAGCAGCCAGGACATCATCTACGAGCAGTACTTC.

This chain uses TRBV19 with TRBJ2-7; 8 bases align to TRBD1. From germline, CDR1 is LNHDA and CDR2 SQIVND (reference sequence). The CDR3 is made up of 17 amino acids. The J segment lost 0 bases and the V segment lost 5 bases, leaving 12 bases of the junction unmatched. CDR3 DNA sequence: TGTGCCAGTAGTCCCCCCCTAGGACAGGGCCGCTCCTACGAGCAGTACTTC. It encodes CASSPPLGQGRSYEQYF.

The CDR3 sequence: CASTTERNQPQHF. In nucleotides, the CDR3 is TGTGCCAGCACGACGGAGAGGAATCAGCCCCAGCATTTT. This sequence joins TRBV6-5 and TRBJ1-5; no firm D call. The CDR3 loop spans 13 amino acids. In germline, CDR1 is MNHEY, CDR2 SVGAGI. Deletions cut 7 bases from V and 4 bases from J, with 11 bases between.